This is a list of T cell receptor beta chains from one sample in a study of Ad26.COV2.S vaccination and SARS-CoV-2 variants. Here immunoSEQ multiplex PCR was the method, and the copy in TCRdb shows in-frame clones only, minus some. The table has hundreds of thousands of clones, 89% seen once. The sample in question was peripheral blood, obtained in a trial of Ad26.COV2.S vaccine versus placebo. The receptor set was obtained from a person aged 18-60 years who received the Ad26.COV2.S COVID-19 vaccine or a placebo. Both conserved end residues are part of each CDR3. The order of the fields is D gene, V gene, clone size, J gene, CDR3 protein, CDR3 DNA. A D gene is named only where the DNA matches it firmly. Not every row has a clone size; where given, it reads once, few, many or a size class.

.,TRBV30,.,TRBJ2-7,CALRRTIPSSYEQYF,TGTGCCTTACGACGGACTATCCCAAGCTCCTACGAGCAGTACTTC
.,TRBV27,.,TRBJ2-7,CASSLHRKGEQYF,TGTGCCAGCAGTCTGCACAGGAAGGGCGAGCAGTACTTC
.,TRBV20-1,.,TRBJ2-7,CSGSVSYEQYF,TGCAGTGGGAGCGTCTCCTACGAGCAGTACTTC
.,TRBV19,.,TRBJ2-1,CASSIVPSANEQFF,TGTGCCAGTAGTATAGTGCCTAGCGCCAATGAGCAGTTCTTC
.,TRBV27,once,TRBJ2-1,CASSLSPGGASYNEQFF,TGTGCCAGCAGTTTATCACCGGGCGGGGCCTCCTACAATGAGCAGTTCTTC
.,TRBV5-1,.,TRBJ2-7,CASSLGFYEQYF,TGCGCCAGCAGCTTGGGATTTTACGAGCAGTACTTC
TRBD1,TRBV5-8,.,TRBJ1-2,CASSPRTGGLGYTF,TGTGCCAGCAGCCCCCGGACAGGGGGCCTTGGCTACACCTTC
.,TRBV5-6,.,TRBJ2-1,CASSLVAGEQFF,TGTGCCAGCAGCTTGGTAGCAGGTGAGCAGTTCTTC
TRBD1,TRBV2,.,TRBJ1-4,CASSGDRGTNEKLFF,TGTGCCAGCAGTGGGGACAGGGGGACTAATGAAAAACTGTTTTTT
.,TRBV24-1,.,TRBJ2-5,CATSDFLGTQYF,TGTGCCACCAGTGATTTTTTGGGGACCCAGTACTTC
.,TRBV29-1,.,TRBJ1-1,CSVEDGDRRRNTEAFF,TGCAGCGTTGAAGATGGCGACAGGAGGAGAAACACTGAAGCTTTCTTT
.,TRBV12-5,.,TRBJ2-5,CASGLEKGRGETQYF,TGTGCTAGTGGCCTAGAGAAGGGGCGCGGGGAGACCCAGTACTTC
TRBD1,TRBV20-1,.,TRBJ1-6,CSASYRTGYNSPLHF,TGCAGTGCTAGTTACCGGACAGGTTATAATTCACCCCTCCACTTT
.,TRBV3-1/TRBV3-2,.,TRBJ1-3,CASSHLTAENTIYF,TGTGCCAGCAGCCACTTAACAGCCGAAAACACCATATATTTT
TRBD1,TRBV27,.,TRBJ1-6,CASSLRRDRYNSPLHF,TGTGCCAGCAGTTTAAGACGGGACAGATATAATTCACCCCTCCACTTT
TRBD2,TRBV2,.,TRBJ2-7,CASKSIGTSGNYEQYF,TGTGCCAGCAAATCGATCGGGACTAGCGGGAACTACGAGCAGTACTTC
TRBD2,TRBV6-1,.,TRBJ2-7,CASSEMGLVYEQYF,TGTGCCAGCAGTGAAATGGGACTAGTCTACGAGCAGTACTTC
TRBD2,TRBV5-1,.,TRBJ2-1,CASSLVVAGGNEQFF,TGCGCCAGCAGCTTGGTAGTAGCGGGAGGCAATGAGCAGTTCTTC
.,TRBV4-2,.,TRBJ2-2,CASSQEVRGNTGELFF,TGTGCCAGCAGCCAAGAGGTTAGAGGGAACACCGGGGAGCTGTTTTTT
.,TRBV15,few,TRBJ2-1,CATSRVEYNEQFF,TGTGCCACCAGCAGAGTTGAGTACAATGAGCAGTTCTTC
.,TRBV5-1,.,TRBJ1-1,CASSSEGTEAFF,TGCGCCAGCAGCTCGGAGGGCACTGAAGCTTTCTTT
.,TRBV27,once,TRBJ2-1,CATTQYNEQFF,TGTGCCACCACGCAATACAATGAGCAGTTCTTC
.,TRBV2,.,TRBJ1-2,CASRPEVGSYGYTF,TGTGCCAGCAGGCCGGAGGTGGGATCCTATGGCTACACCTTC
.,TRBV5-1,.,TRBJ1-5,CASSLGVGSNQPQHF,TGCGCCAGCAGCTTGGGGGTTGGGAGCAATCAGCCCCAGCATTTT
.,TRBV11-2,.,TRBJ2-7,CASSFGSSYEQYF,TGTGCCAGCAGCTTTGGGAGCTCCTACGAGCAGTACTTC
.,TRBV27,.,TRBJ2-1,CASSHPGDEQFF,TGTGCCAGCAGCCACCCTGGGGATGAGCAGTTCTTC
TRBD1,TRBV6-2/TRBV6-3,.,TRBJ1-2,CASSYPRTGDYGYTF,TGTGCCAGCAGTTACCCGCGGACAGGGGACTATGGCTACACCTTC
.,TRBV7-2,.,TRBJ2-2,CASSSSWTGELFF,TGTGCCAGCAGCTCCAGCTGGACCGGGGAGCTGTTTTTT